This T cell receptor beta chain originates from a study of T cell changes during pregnancy in multiple sclerosis. Clones were sequenced by immunoSEQ multiplex PCR, and TCRdb holds only the in-frame ones, with some missing. The sample carries over 35,000 clones, 90% to 95% recorded once. Germline-derived CDR1 and CDR2 are MNHEY and SMNVEV (reference sequence). CDR3 length equals 13 residues. V lost 7 bases to trimming and J lost 6 bases; unmatched junction nucleotides: 4. The chain links TRBV27 to TRBJ2-1, with TRBD1 matching over 9 bases. The TCR originated in a female donor with multiple sclerosis, enrolled in a pregnancy study. The sample in question was CD8+ T cells from peripheral blood mononuclear cells, obtained in the third trimester of pregnancy. The CDR3: CASKQGASNEQFF. As DNA, the CDR3 is TGTGCCAGCAAACAGGGGGCTAGCAATGAGCAGTTCTTC.